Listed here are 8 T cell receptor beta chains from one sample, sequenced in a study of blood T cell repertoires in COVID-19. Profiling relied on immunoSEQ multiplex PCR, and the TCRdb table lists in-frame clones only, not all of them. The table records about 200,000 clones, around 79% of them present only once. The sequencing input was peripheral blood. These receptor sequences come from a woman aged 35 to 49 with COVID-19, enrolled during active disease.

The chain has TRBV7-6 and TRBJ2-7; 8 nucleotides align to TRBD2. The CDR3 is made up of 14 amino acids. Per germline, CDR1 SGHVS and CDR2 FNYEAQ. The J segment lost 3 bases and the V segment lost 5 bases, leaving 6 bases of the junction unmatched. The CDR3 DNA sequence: TGTGCCAGCAGCCGGGGACTAGAGGTCTACGAGCAGTACTTC. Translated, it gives CASSRGLEVYEQYF.

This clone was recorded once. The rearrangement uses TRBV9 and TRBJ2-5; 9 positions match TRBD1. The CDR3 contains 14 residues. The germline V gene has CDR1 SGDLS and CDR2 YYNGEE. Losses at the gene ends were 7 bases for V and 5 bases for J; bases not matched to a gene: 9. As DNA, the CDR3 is TGTGCCAGCGCAACAGGGGGCTCAGGGGAGACCCAGTACTTC. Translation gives CASATGGSGETQYF.

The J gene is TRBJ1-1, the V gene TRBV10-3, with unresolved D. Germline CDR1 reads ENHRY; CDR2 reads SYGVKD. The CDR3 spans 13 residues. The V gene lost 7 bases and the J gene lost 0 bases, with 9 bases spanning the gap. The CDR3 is CAIMVSMNTEAFF. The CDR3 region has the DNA TGTGCCATCATGGTCAGTATGAACACTGAAGCTTTCTTT.

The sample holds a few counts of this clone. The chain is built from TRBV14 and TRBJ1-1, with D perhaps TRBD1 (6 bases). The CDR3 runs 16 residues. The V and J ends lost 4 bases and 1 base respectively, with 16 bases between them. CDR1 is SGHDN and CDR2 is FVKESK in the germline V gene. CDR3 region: CASSRASGHKNTEAFF. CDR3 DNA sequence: TGTGCCAGCAGCCGCGCATCGGGACATAAGAACACTGAAGCTTTCTTT.

The CDR3: CASSLNPAGASMETQYF. CDR3 in DNA: TGTGCCAGCAGCTTAAATCCAGCGGGGGCCTCTATGGAGACCCAGTACTTC. This chain uses TRBV7-2 with TRBJ2-5, with 8 bases that match TRBD2. The V gene's germline CDR1 is SGHTA and CDR2 FQGNSA. CDR3 length: 17 residues. V was pared by 2 bases and J by 5 bases, with 13 bases of the junction left unmatched.

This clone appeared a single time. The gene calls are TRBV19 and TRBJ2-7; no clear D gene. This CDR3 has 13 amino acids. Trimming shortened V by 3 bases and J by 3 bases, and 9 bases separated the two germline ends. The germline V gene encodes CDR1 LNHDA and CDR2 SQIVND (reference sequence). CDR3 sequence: CASSIQLLYEQYF. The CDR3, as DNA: TGTGCCAGTAGTATTCAACTCCTCTACGAGCAGTACTTC.

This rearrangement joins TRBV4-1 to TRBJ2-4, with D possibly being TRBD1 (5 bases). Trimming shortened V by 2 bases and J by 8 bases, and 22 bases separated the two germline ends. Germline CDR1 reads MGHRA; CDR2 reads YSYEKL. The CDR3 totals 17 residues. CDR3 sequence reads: CASSQQDLMTVGDIQYF. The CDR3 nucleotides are TGCGCCAGCAGCCAACAAGACCTTATGACAGTGGGCGACATTCAGTACTTC.

CDR3 DNA sequence: TGTGCCAGCAGCTTTCCCCGACTACCAGATACGCAGTATTTT. Its translation is CASSFPRLPDTQYF. This rearrangement joins TRBV11-2 to TRBJ2-3, with D possibly being TRBD2 (5 bases). The V and J ends lost 3 bases and 4 bases respectively, with 11 bases between them. Germline V CDR1 and CDR2: SGHAT, FQNNGV. The CDR3 covers 14 residues.